The sequence of this TCR beta chain was determined in a study of Ad26.COV2.S vaccination and SARS-CoV-2 variants. Study-wide points: People who got the vaccine had more spike-specific TCR breadth than people who got placebo.

Of note for this clone: Its antigen is not known.

Treatment given: some 19 received Ad26.COV2.S at low or high dose, single or two shots; roughly five received placebo; per-sample allocation not given. Sample collection was performed on day 63 after the first vaccine or placebo injection. It was Wuhan-strain SARS-CoV-2 spike that the Ad26 vaccine vector expressed. Clones were sequenced by immunoSEQ multiplex PCR, and TCRdb holds only the in-frame ones, with some missing. In the table there are around 450,000 clones, 89% of which are singletons. CDR1 LGHNA and CDR2 YNFKEQ come from the germline V gene. The V gene end was trimmed by 3 bases and the J gene end by 7 bases; junction bases not matched to a gene: 1. The CDR3 runs to 12 residues.

This rearrangement joins TRBV4-2 to TRBJ1-1; TRBD1 matches at 8 bases. The clonotype comes from a person between 18 and 59 years old who received the Ad26.COV2.S COVID-19 vaccine or a placebo. This specimen consisted of peripheral blood, obtained in a trial of Ad26.COV2.S vaccine versus placebo. CDR3 in amino acids: CASSQDRDEAFF. The CDR3 nucleotides are TGTGCCAGCAGCCAGGACAGGGATGAAGCTTTCTTT.